This T cell receptor (beta chain) was identified in a study of T-cell reconstitution after alpha-beta-depleted transplantation in children. With regard to this clonotype: The antigen remains unidentified.

Findings and caveats of the study: There were reportedly several hundred expanded graft clones from which alpha-beta T cells came about two months after transplant. Counts and diversity of T cells one year after transplant came mostly from newly produced T cells. The origin of high day-60 TCRbeta diversity in some patients lay in surviving recipient T cells and thymic progenitors.

A library of TCRbeta sequences, prepared with unique molecular identifiers, was generated. Using its own MiXCR run on the PCR reads, TCRdb lists one record per CDR3 protein. The table records around 300,000 distinct CDR3 sequences, 20% to 30% of them present only once. V was clipped by 1 base and J by 0 bases; unmatched bases: 2. Looked up from germline, CDR1 is DFQATT and CDR2 is SNEGSKA (reference sequence). The CDR3 is 15 residues long. This sequence originates from a male patient younger than 18 who had a stem cell transplant for acute lymphoblastic leukemia, so the T cells may come from the graft donor. Sequences were derived from PBMCs, mostly from graft donor cells, sampled 180 days after TCRalphabeta/CD19-depleted stem cell transplant. V and J are TRBV20-1 and TRBJ2-2; 7 bases map to TRBD1. The DNA of the CDR3 is TGCAGTGCTAGAGGGGGGACAGCGAACACCGGGGAGCTGTTTTTT. Translation: CSARGGTANTGELFF.